This TCR beta chain originates from a study of vaccination effects on CD4 cells after COVID-19. Whole-study findings and limits: Clones induced by infection and by vaccine showed marked clonal contraction late after vaccination.

CDR1 MDHEN and CDR2 SYDVKM come from the germline V gene. The CDR3 is made up of 13 amino acids. V was trimmed by 6 bases and J by 4 bases, leaving 10 bases between them. Worth noting for this clone: Its antigen is still unknown.

The table came from immunoSEQ multiplex PCR; TCRdb's copy has only in-frame clones and leaves some out. Found here are about 79,000 clones, 70% to 75% of them singletons; the top ten hold approximately 1.7%. ViraFEST expansion of antigen-specific CD4+ T cells with viral peptide pools preceded sequencing. After around nine days in culture, the CD4+ T cells were isolated. Wells containing 1.5 million to 2.5 million PBMC each were cultured with 9 to 10 IU/ml IL-2 and 7.5 to 10 ug/ml peptides. This TCR derives from a human donor who received a COVID-19 vaccine. The chain employs TRBV28 and TRBJ1-5; D perhaps matches TRBD1 (5 bases). The material was CD4+ T cells from PBMCs cultured with HCoV-229E spike peptides, obtained before COVID-19 vaccination. This chain's CDR3 is CASRTGGNQPQHF. The DNA of the CDR3 is TGTGCCAGCAGGACGGGGGGAAATCAGCCCCAGCATTTT.